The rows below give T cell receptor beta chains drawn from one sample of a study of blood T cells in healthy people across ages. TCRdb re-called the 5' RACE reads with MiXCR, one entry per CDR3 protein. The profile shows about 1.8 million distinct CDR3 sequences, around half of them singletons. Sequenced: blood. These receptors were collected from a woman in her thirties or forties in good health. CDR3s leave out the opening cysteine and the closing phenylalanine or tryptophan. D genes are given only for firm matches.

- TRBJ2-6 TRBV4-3 ASSQHRQVYSGANVLT
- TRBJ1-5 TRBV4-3 ASSRDPTPNQPQH
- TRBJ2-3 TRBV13 ASSLGLDSTDTQY
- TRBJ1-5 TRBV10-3 AISEKGGDDQPQH
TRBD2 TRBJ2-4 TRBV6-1 ASSGGIAGAGGKNIQY
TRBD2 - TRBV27 ASSWTSGGAEGGETQY
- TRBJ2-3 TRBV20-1 SARSVTGDTQY
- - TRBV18 ASSPPYPSSQETQY
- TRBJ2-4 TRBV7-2 ASSVRSAENIQY
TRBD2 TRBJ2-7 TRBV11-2 ASGGGLAVSYEQY
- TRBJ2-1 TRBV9 ASSASGTSLTEQF
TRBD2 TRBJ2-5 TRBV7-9 ASSLRLAGVETQY
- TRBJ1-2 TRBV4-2 ASSLGQALNYGYT
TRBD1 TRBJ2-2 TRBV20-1 SARVRDRVPGELF
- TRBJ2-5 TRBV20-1 SARVVAGETQY
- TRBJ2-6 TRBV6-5 ASRPGHSGANVLT
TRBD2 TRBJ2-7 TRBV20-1 SASNSGGLYEQY
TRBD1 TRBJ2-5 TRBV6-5 ASRVTGMKTQY
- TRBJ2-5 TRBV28 ASSPSPSGLGTQY
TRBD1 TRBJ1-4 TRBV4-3 ASRGWGRGQLF
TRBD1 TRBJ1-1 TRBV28 ASSAPDRNTEAF
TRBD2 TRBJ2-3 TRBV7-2 ASSLGAGAADTQY
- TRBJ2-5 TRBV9 ASSGPDATQY
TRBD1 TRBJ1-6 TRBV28 ASTWGDRMGRSPLH
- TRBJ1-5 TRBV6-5 ASSYSKFTSQPQH
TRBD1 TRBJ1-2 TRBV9 ASSAGTVAGRNYGYT
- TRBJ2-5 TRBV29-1 SGAGGGSSDEQY
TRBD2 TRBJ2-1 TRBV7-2 ASSFKSGGASLETQF
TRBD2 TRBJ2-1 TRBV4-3 ASSRSSGGYNEQF
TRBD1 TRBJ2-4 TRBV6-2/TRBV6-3 ASRDRDRGVENIQY